This T cell receptor (beta chain) was captured in a study of shared clonotypes between healthy human individuals. The CDR3 is 16 residues long. V gave up 0 bases and J gave up 2 bases, with 12 bases separating them. Germline V CDR1 and CDR2: SGHDT, YYEEEE. Assay used: immunoSEQ multiplex PCR; TCRdb lists only in-frame clones, some missing. The table lists around 1.9 million clones, 93% of them singletons. Naive CD8 cells comprised CD45RO-negative, CCR7-positively selected cells, excluding terminally differentiated effector memory CD45RA+ cells. The sequence was collected from a young man in good health. Some clones in this sample may be carry-over from other donors' samples. Sequencing used naive CD8+ T cells from PBMCs. The J gene is TRBJ2-1, the V gene TRBV5-6; TRBD2 is a possible D gene (6 bases). DNA of the CDR3: TGTGCCAGCAGCTTGGCGCCCCTAGCGACCTACAATGAGCAGTTCTTC. Amino acids: CASSLAPLATYNEQFF. Full variable domain (missing parts from reference TRBV5-6 and TRBJ2-1): DAGVTQSPTHLIKTRGQQVTLRCSPKSGHDTVSWYQQALGQGPQFIFQYYEEEERQRGNFPDRFSGHQFPNYSSELNVNALLLGDSALYLCASSLAPLATYNEQFFGPGTRLTVL.